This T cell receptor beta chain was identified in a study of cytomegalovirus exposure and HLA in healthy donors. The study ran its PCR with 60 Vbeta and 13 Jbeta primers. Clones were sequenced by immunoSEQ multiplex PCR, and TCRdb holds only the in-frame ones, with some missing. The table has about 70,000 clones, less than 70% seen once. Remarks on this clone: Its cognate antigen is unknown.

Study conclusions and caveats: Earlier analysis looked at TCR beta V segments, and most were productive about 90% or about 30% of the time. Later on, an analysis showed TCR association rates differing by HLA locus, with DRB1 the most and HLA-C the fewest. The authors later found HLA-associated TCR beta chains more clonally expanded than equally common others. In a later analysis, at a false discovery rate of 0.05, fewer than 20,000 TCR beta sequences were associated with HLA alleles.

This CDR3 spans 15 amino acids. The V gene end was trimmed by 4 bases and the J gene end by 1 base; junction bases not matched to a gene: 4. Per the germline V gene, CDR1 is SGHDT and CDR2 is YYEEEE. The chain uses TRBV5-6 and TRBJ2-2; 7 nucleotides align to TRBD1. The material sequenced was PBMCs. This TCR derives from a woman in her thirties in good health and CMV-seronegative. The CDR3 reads CASSIWDRNTGELFF. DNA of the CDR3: TGTGCCAGCAGCATATGGGACAGGAACACCGGGGAGCTGTTTTTT.